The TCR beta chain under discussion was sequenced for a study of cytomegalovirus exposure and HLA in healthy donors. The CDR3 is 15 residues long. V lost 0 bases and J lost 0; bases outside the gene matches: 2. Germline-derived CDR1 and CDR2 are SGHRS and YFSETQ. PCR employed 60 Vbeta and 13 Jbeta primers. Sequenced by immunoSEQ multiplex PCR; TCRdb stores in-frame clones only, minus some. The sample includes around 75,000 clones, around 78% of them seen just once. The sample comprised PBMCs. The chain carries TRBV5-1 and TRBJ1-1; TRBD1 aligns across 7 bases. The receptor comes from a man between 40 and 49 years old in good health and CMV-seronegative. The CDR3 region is CASSLETGVNTEAFF. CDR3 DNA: TGCGCCAGCAGCTTGGAAACAGGGGTGAACACTGAAGCTTTCTTT. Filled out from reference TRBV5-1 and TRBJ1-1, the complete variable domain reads KAGVTQTPRYLIKTRGQQVTLSCSPISGHRSVSWYQQTPGQGLQFLFEYFSETQRNKGNFPGRFSGRQFSNSRSEMNVSTLELGDSALYLCASSLETGVNTEAFFGQGTRLTVV.